These T cell receptor beta chains were read from a single sample in a study of blood T cell repertoires in COVID-19. The data were produced by immunoSEQ multiplex PCR, yet TCRdb's version contains in-frame clones alone and is incomplete. The sample records about 250,000 clones, approximately 85% being singletons. The sequenced material came from peripheral blood. The source of these receptors is a man aged 45 to 65 with active or convalescent COVID-19. The CDR3 runs from the conserved cysteine through the conserved F or W. The order of the fields is CDR3 protein, CDR3 DNA, J gene, D gene, clone size, V gene. The D gene is left open where the match is weak. Not all rows give a size; the values are once, few, many and, for expanded clones, a class.

CDR3 protein: CASSSARTLPLRPDTQYF; CDR3 DNA: TGCGCCAGCAGCTCAGCCAGGACACTTCCTCTCCGACCAGATACGCAGTATTTT; J gene: TRBJ2-3; D gene: NA; clone size: NA; V gene: TRBV5-1
CDR3 protein: CASSLLAGGPYEQYF; CDR3 DNA: TGTGCCAGCAGCTTACTAGCGGGAGGGCCTTACGAGCAGTACTTC; J gene: TRBJ2-7; D gene: TRBD2; clone size: NA; V gene: TRBV6-2/TRBV6-3
CDR3 protein: CASSYGTAYGYTF; CDR3 DNA: TGTGCCAGCAGCTACGGGACAGCCTATGGCTACACCTTC; J gene: TRBJ1-2; D gene: TRBD1; clone size: once; V gene: TRBV7-2
CDR3 protein: CASARVPGLNTEAFF; CDR3 DNA: TGTGCCAGCGCCCGGGTTCCGGGTTTGAACACTGAAGCTTTCTTT; J gene: TRBJ1-1; D gene: NA; clone size: NA; V gene: TRBV27
CDR3 protein: CASRGTGGVGGYTF; CDR3 DNA: TGTGCCAGCAGGGGGACAGGGGGCGTGGGCGGCTACACCTTC; J gene: TRBJ1-2; D gene: TRBD1; clone size: NA; V gene: TRBV2
CDR3 protein: CASSLGPIGGNEQFF; CDR3 DNA: TGTGCCAGCAGCTTAGGCCCTATAGGCGGGAATGAGCAGTTCTTC; J gene: TRBJ2-1; D gene: NA; clone size: once; V gene: TRBV13
CDR3 protein: CASSPSLEWETQYF; CDR3 DNA: TGTGCCAGCTCACCGAGTCTTGAGTGGGAGACCCAGTACTTC; J gene: TRBJ2-5; D gene: NA; clone size: NA; V gene: TRBV18
CDR3 protein: CASSQPMSYEQYF; CDR3 DNA: TGTGCCAGCAGCCAACCTATGTCCTACGAGCAGTACTTC; J gene: TRBJ2-7; D gene: NA; clone size: NA; V gene: TRBV4-2
CDR3 protein: CASSQKTGDLREQYF; CDR3 DNA: TGCGCCAGCAGCCAAAAGACAGGGGACCTCCGAGAGCAGTACTTC; J gene: TRBJ2-7; D gene: TRBD1; clone size: few; V gene: TRBV4-1
CDR3 protein: CASSSGDGGYGYTF; CDR3 DNA: TGTGCCAGCAGTTCAGGGGATGGGGGCTATGGCTACACCTTC; J gene: TRBJ1-2; D gene: NA; clone size: NA; V gene: TRBV7-9
CDR3 protein: CASRSGMGYQPQHF; CDR3 DNA: TGTGCCAGCCGATCAGGGATGGGTTATCAGCCCCAGCATTTT; J gene: TRBJ1-5; D gene: NA; clone size: once; V gene: TRBV19
CDR3 protein: CASTSRSSYEQYF; CDR3 DNA: TGTGCCAGTACTAGCCGAAGCTCCTACGAGCAGTACTTC; J gene: TRBJ2-7; D gene: NA; clone size: NA; V gene: TRBV3-1/TRBV3-2
CDR3 protein: CASSPGASGSTEQFF; CDR3 DNA: TGTGCCAGCAGCCCCGGGGCTAGCGGGAGTACTGAGCAGTTCTTC; J gene: TRBJ2-1; D gene: TRBD2; clone size: NA; V gene: TRBV9
CDR3 protein: CASSPSWEGEGGYTF; CDR3 DNA: TGTGCCAGCAGCCCCTCTTGGGAGGGGGAGGGTGGCTACACCTTC; J gene: TRBJ1-2; D gene: NA; clone size: NA; V gene: TRBV9
CDR3 protein: CASSLLGGAYTEAFF; CDR3 DNA: TGTGCCAGCAGCTTGTTGGGGGGGGCATACACTGAAGCTTTCTTT; J gene: TRBJ1-1; D gene: NA; clone size: NA; V gene: TRBV7-8
CDR3 protein: CASSQDWTGVANEQFF; CDR3 DNA: TGCGCCAGCAGCCAAGATTGGACAGGGGTAGCCAATGAGCAGTTCTTC; J gene: TRBJ2-1; D gene: TRBD1; clone size: NA; V gene: TRBV4-3